This T cell receptor (beta chain) was identified during a study of CD8 T cells in ankylosing spondylitis. One entry per CDR3 protein results from TCRdb running MiXCR on the 5' RACE reads. The sample includes 210,000 or so distinct CDR3 sequences, 7.5% to 9.5% of them seen just once. There are many counts of this clonotype. The germline V gene has CDR1 SGHRS and CDR2 YFSETQ. V lost 0 bases to trimming and J lost 1 base, with 7 bases between them. CDR3 size: 14 residues. The J gene is TRBJ1-1, the V gene TRBV5-1; D remains ambiguous. Input material: blood, either unsorted or a sorted T cell fraction (not recorded which). This sequence was found in a female donor with ankylosing spondylitis or in good health (not recorded which). The CDR3 sequence: CASSLAAGNTEAFF. In DNA, the CDR3 is TGCGCCAGCAGCTTGGCCGCAGGGAACACTGAAGCTTTCTTT.